Listed below are T cell receptor beta chains from one sample, sequenced in a study of regulatory T cells in long-lasting Graves disease. One entry per CDR3 protein, called by TCRdb with MiXCR from the multiplex PCR reads. The top ten hold approximately 20% of the sample, which has approximately 230,000 distinct CDR3 sequences, 15% to 20% seen once. Sequencing used peripheral blood mononuclear cells (PBMCs), obtained at new diagnosis, from a patient treated with antithyroid drugs. These receptors all come from a female donor with Graves disease. Each CDR3 is given without its conserved first and last residue. Each record gives: V gene, J gene, clone size, CDR3 protein. Some rows mark clone size as missing; the rest say once, few, many or name a class of expanded clone.

V gene: TRBV7-2; J gene: TRBJ2-7; clone size: NA; CDR3 protein: ASTPRQGYSYEQY
V gene: TRBV10-2; J gene: TRBJ1-1; clone size: NA; CDR3 protein: ASSGVGGTEAF
V gene: TRBV4-3; J gene: TRBJ2-3; clone size: many; CDR3 protein: ASSYGQREGLTDTQY
V gene: TRBV11-2; J gene: TRBJ2-1; clone size: many; CDR3 protein: ASSLMAGQLYNEQF
V gene: TRBV9; J gene: TRBJ2-1; clone size: NA; CDR3 protein: ASSATSGRDNEQF
V gene: TRBV19; J gene: TRBJ1-5; clone size: many; CDR3 protein: ASSMDSFSNQPQH
V gene: TRBV15; J gene: TRBJ2-5; clone size: many; CDR3 protein: ATSREDHQETQY
V gene: TRBV6-2/TRBV6-3; J gene: TRBJ1-6; clone size: many; CDR3 protein: ASSSRTGEFALH
V gene: TRBV12-3/TRBV12-4; J gene: TRBJ2-7; clone size: many; CDR3 protein: ASSLLGLEQY
V gene: TRBV6-2/TRBV6-3; J gene: TRBJ1-1; clone size: many; CDR3 protein: ATSSQGATEAF
V gene: TRBV12-5; J gene: TRBJ2-3; clone size: many; CDR3 protein: ASGLFQGTQY
V gene: TRBV7-8; J gene: TRBJ2-1; clone size: many; CDR3 protein: ASSLFGTGEGIGQF
V gene: TRBV6-9; J gene: NA; clone size: NA; CDR3 protein: ASSYRVDRVETQY
V gene: TRBV7-2; J gene: TRBJ2-1; clone size: many; CDR3 protein: ASSSWAGGRGVQF
V gene: TRBV2; J gene: TRBJ2-3; clone size: NA; CDR3 protein: ASSYTGEQADTQY
V gene: TRBV24-1; J gene: TRBJ2-5; clone size: many; CDR3 protein: ATSDAKAGGPQETQY
V gene: TRBV10-2; J gene: TRBJ2-1; clone size: few; CDR3 protein: ASRVAGVNEQF
V gene: TRBV28; J gene: TRBJ1-3; clone size: many; CDR3 protein: ASPPPGDSGNTIY
V gene: TRBV4-3; J gene: TRBJ1-6; clone size: NA; CDR3 protein: ASSQDQGDPNSPLH
V gene: TRBV7-9; J gene: TRBJ1-5; clone size: many; CDR3 protein: ASSSPDRLSPQH
V gene: TRBV12-3/TRBV12-4; J gene: TRBJ2-1; clone size: many; CDR3 protein: ASRRLAGGNNEQF
V gene: TRBV6-1; J gene: TRBJ1-2; clone size: NA; CDR3 protein: ASQHVPNYGYT
V gene: TRBV6-1; J gene: TRBJ1-6; clone size: many; CDR3 protein: ASTRTSLITSPLH
V gene: TRBV7-9; J gene: TRBJ1-2; clone size: many; CDR3 protein: ASTPGGVQGYT
V gene: TRBV30; J gene: TRBJ1-5; clone size: many; CDR3 protein: AWSGRDGRFQGVRQPQH
V gene: TRBV12-3/TRBV12-4; J gene: NA; clone size: many; CDR3 protein: ASSRQGAYNEQF
V gene: TRBV28; J gene: TRBJ1-6; clone size: many; CDR3 protein: ASGPGTGSSSPLH